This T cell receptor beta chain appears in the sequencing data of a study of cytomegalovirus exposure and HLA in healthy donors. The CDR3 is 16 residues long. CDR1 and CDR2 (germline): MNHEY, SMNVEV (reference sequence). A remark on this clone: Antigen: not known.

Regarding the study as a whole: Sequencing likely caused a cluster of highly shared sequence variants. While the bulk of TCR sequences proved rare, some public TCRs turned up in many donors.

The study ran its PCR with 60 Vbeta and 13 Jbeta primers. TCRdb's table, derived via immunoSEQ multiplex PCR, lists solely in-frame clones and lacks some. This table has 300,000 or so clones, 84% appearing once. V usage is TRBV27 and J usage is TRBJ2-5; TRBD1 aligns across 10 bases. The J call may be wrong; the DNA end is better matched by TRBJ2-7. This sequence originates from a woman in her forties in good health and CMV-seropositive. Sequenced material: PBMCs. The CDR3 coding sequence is TGTGCCAGCAGATCGGAAATGGGACAGGGGCCCTACGAGCAGTACTTC. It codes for CASRSEMGQGPYEQYF.